This T cell receptor beta chain was sequenced for a study of OX40 agonist ivuxolimab in advanced cancers. The study in broad terms: Ivuxolimab, which targeted the costimulatory receptor OX40 (CD134), was an agonistic, fully human IgG2 monoclonal antibody. The paper reports the monotherapy dose-escalation portion (N of about 54 patients) of the phase I ivuxolimab trial. Of the approximately 50 patients in dose escalation, 19 had hepatocellular carcinoma, some 15 had melanoma, 9 had renal cell carcinoma and 9 had head and neck cancer. Intravenous ivuxolimab was administered to patients every 2 weeks at six dose levels: 0.01, 0.1, 0.3, 1.5, 3 and 10 mg/kg. Three dose-escalation patients achieved partial responses, one with hepatocellular carcinoma and two with cutaneous melanoma. Peripheral TCRbeta sequencing aimed to test whether ivuxolimab altered TCR sequence diversity and caused clonal T-cell expansion. Prior anti-PD-1, anti-PD-L1 or anti-CTLA-4 therapy was permitted, and 40% of dose-escalation patients had received checkpoint inhibitors. In the dose-escalation cohort, about four fifths of patients were male, and the mean age was roughly 60 years with a range of roughly 20 to 80. The investigation overall reported the following: At doses from 0.1 to 3.0 mg/kg, clonal expansion was seen in both CD4+ and CD8+ blood T cells between baseline and week 6. After ivuxolimab, more expanded clones were found on average in CD8+ T cells than in CD4+ T cells. In partial responders in the 0.1-3.0 mg/kg groups, normalized peripheral clonal expansion was found to be among the lowest, especially among CD8+ T cells. The antigen specificity of the peripheral T cells that underwent clonal expansion was not determined. Low levels of normalized T-cell clonal expansion were also seen in some nonresponding patients.

To sequence the TCRbeta CDR3 region, genomic DNA was isolated from the sorted cells. TCRbeta CDR3 regions were sequenced using the immunoSEQ Assay. Drawn from immuneACCESS, this table holds only the in-frame rearrangements with V and J called that TCRdb kept. Clones are partly lost; checked studies trace under half to an unresolved V gene and leave the rest unexplained. The sample includes about 70,000 clones, with about 90% observed a single time. Around 2.3% of the sample lies in the top ten. Patients with a history of autoimmune disease or receiving systemic immunosuppression were excluded from the trial. Peripheral blood for TCR sequencing was drawn from every dose cohort at baseline, at cycle 4 day 1 and at cycle 7 day 1. The samples were taken from a phase I, first-in-human, multicenter, open-label dose-escalation trial of ivuxolimab. Adults with locally advanced or metastatic head and neck squamous cell, hepatocellular, melanoma or renal cell carcinoma were enrolled in the trial. Before TCR sequencing, CD4+ T cells and CD8+ T cells were sorted from peripheral blood as separate populations.

V sheds 9 bases and J sheds 1 base, leaving 13 bases between their ends. Looking up the germline V gene yields CDR1 SNHLY and CDR2 FYNNEI. The CDR3 holds 14 amino acids from the cysteine to the phenylalanine. The only DNA kept is the CDR3, 42 bases in frame from the first base. About this clone itself: What antigen it recognizes has not been identified. Base qualities are missing; no much larger clone stands one base away.

The chain is made from TRBV2 and TRBJ1-5; the D segment could be TRBD1, given 5 matching bases. This TCR was recovered from an adult with an advanced solid tumor such as melanoma, head and neck, liver or kidney cancer. Sequencing was performed on CD4+ or CD8+ T cells sorted from blood, taken in a trial of the OX40 agonist ivuxolimab. The CDR3: CASSGDLSNQPQHF. The sequence in DNA is TGTGCCAGTTCGGGGGACCTCAGCAATCAGCCCCAGCATTTT.